A selection of T cell receptor beta chains follows, all from one sample in a study of blood T cell repertoires in COVID-19. Measured with immunoSEQ multiplex PCR; TCRdb has only the in-frame clones, and not every one. This sample has about 120,000 clones, with roughly 87% found just once. The specimen was peripheral blood. The receptors were gathered from an elderly man with acute or convalescent COVID-19. CDR3s include the opening cysteine and the closing phenylalanine or tryptophan. The D gene is left open where the match is weak. Expanded clones get a size class; other rows say once, few or many, or leave the size out.

J gene: TRBJ1-5; clone size: .; V gene: TRBV6-5; D gene: .; CDR3 DNA: TGTGCCAGCAGTTTTGGACTGAATAGCAATCAGCCCCAGCATTTT; CDR3 protein: CASSFGLNSNQPQHF
J gene: TRBJ1-1; clone size: .; V gene: TRBV3-1/TRBV3-2; D gene: .; CDR3 DNA: TGTGCCAGCAGCCAAGGAAGGGGGAACACTGAAGCTTTCTTT; CDR3 protein: CASSQGRGNTEAFF
J gene: TRBJ1-1; clone size: .; V gene: TRBV5-1; D gene: TRBD1; CDR3 DNA: TGCGCCAGCAGCCCCCGGGACAGGGGTGACACTGAAGCTTTCTTT; CDR3 protein: CASSPRDRGDTEAFF
J gene: TRBJ2-7; clone size: .; V gene: TRBV18; D gene: .; CDR3 DNA: TGTGCCAGCTCACCACCGGATCATCAGGGGACCTACGAGCAGTACTTC; CDR3 protein: CASSPPDHQGTYEQYF
J gene: TRBJ1-1; clone size: .; V gene: TRBV5-1; D gene: TRBD1; CDR3 DNA: TGCGCCAGCAGTCGACAGGGTAGGGAGAACACTGAAGCTTTCTTT; CDR3 protein: CASSRQGRENTEAFF
J gene: TRBJ1-2; clone size: .; V gene: TRBV10-3; D gene: .; CDR3 DNA: TGTGCCATCACCCCCTCGGCAGGGCCTAATGGCTACACCTTC; CDR3 protein: CAITPSAGPNGYTF
J gene: TRBJ1-2; clone size: few; V gene: TRBV19; D gene: TRBD1; CDR3 DNA: TGTGCCAGTAGGAGGGCGACAGGGGGCTATGGCTACACCTTC; CDR3 protein: CASRRATGGYGYTF
J gene: TRBJ1-2; clone size: .; V gene: TRBV15; D gene: TRBD1; CDR3 DNA: TGTGCCACCAGCAGGGGACAGCCGGAGATCTATGGCTACACCTTC; CDR3 protein: CATSRGQPEIYGYTF
J gene: TRBJ2-1; clone size: .; V gene: TRBV4-3; D gene: .; CDR3 DNA: TGCGCCAGCAGCCAAGGATCCCTAGGCAATGAGCAGTTCTTC; CDR3 protein: CASSQGSLGNEQFF
J gene: TRBJ1-1; clone size: .; V gene: TRBV12-5; D gene: .; CDR3 DNA: TGTGCTAGTGGTTACAGTTACACTGAAGCTTTCTTT; CDR3 protein: CASGYSYTEAFF
J gene: TRBJ2-4; clone size: .; V gene: TRBV19; D gene: TRBD1; CDR3 DNA: TGTGCCAGTAGTCTCTGGGACAGACCTTTAGCCAAAAACATTCAGTACTTC; CDR3 protein: CASSLWDRPLAKNIQYF
J gene: TRBJ1-5; clone size: few; V gene: TRBV6-6; D gene: .; CDR3 DNA: TGTGCCAGCAGTTACCCGGAAGGGGGTCAGCCCCAGCATTTT; CDR3 protein: CASSYPEGGQPQHF
J gene: TRBJ1-5; clone size: .; V gene: TRBV28; D gene: TRBD1; CDR3 DNA: TGTGCCAGCAGTCCCGACAGGGTCGAGCAGCCCCAGCATTTT; CDR3 protein: CASSPDRVEQPQHF
J gene: TRBJ1-3; clone size: .; V gene: TRBV28; D gene: TRBD1; CDR3 DNA: TGTGCCAGCAGTACCGCGGACAGGGCCTCTGGAAACACCATATATTTT; CDR3 protein: CASSTADRASGNTIYF
J gene: TRBJ2-3; clone size: .; V gene: TRBV2; D gene: TRBD2; CDR3 DNA: TGTGCCAGCAGTGCTCAATTAGCGGGGGCGGGAGATACGCAGTATTTT; CDR3 protein: CASSAQLAGAGDTQYF
J gene: TRBJ1-1; clone size: .; V gene: TRBV18; D gene: TRBD1; CDR3 DNA: TGTGCCAGCTCACCCGGGACAGGTCGTACTGAAGCTTTCTTT; CDR3 protein: CASSPGTGRTEAFF
J gene: TRBJ2-7; clone size: .; V gene: TRBV27; D gene: TRBD1; CDR3 DNA: TGTGCCAGCAGGGGACAGATTTCCTACGAGCAGTACTTC; CDR3 protein: CASRGQISYEQYF
J gene: TRBJ1-2; clone size: .; V gene: TRBV6-1; D gene: TRBD1; CDR3 DNA: TGTGCCAGCAGTGAATCGGGACAGGGGGCATACTATGGCTACACCTTC; CDR3 protein: CASSESGQGAYYGYTF
J gene: TRBJ1-1; clone size: .; V gene: TRBV10-3; D gene: .; CDR3 DNA: TGTGCCATCAGTGGCGAAGGGGACACTGAAGCTTTCTTT; CDR3 protein: CAISGEGDTEAFF
J gene: TRBJ1-6; clone size: once; V gene: TRBV3-1/TRBV3-2; D gene: .; CDR3 DNA: TGTGCCAGCAGCCTCCGGGAGGATAATTCACCCCTCCACTTT; CDR3 protein: CASSLREDNSPLHF
J gene: TRBJ2-5; clone size: .; V gene: TRBV9; D gene: .; CDR3 DNA: TGTGCCAGCAGCGTAGACGGGTGGCAACAAGAGACCCAGTACTTC; CDR3 protein: CASSVDGWQQETQYF
J gene: TRBJ1-1; clone size: once; V gene: TRBV10-2; D gene: TRBD1; CDR3 DNA: TGCGCCTGCACGACAGGGATCACTGAAGCTTTCTTT; CDR3 protein: CACTTGITEAFF
J gene: TRBJ2-3; clone size: .; V gene: TRBV7-9; D gene: TRBD2; CDR3 DNA: TGTGCCAGCAGCTATAGCGGGGGGGCGTCAGATACGCAGTATTTT; CDR3 protein: CASSYSGGASDTQYF
J gene: TRBJ1-5; clone size: .; V gene: TRBV27; D gene: .; CDR3 DNA: TGTGCCAGCAGTAGACAACATAGTAGCAATCAGCCCCAGCATTTT; CDR3 protein: CASSRQHSSNQPQHF
J gene: TRBJ1-2; clone size: once; V gene: TRBV6-1; D gene: .; CDR3 DNA: TGTGCCAGCAGTGCGGCGGCGACAGGAGCTACCTCAGCTAACTATGGCTACACCTTC; CDR3 protein: CASSAAATGATSANYGYTF
J gene: TRBJ2-5; clone size: .; V gene: TRBV11-1; D gene: .; CDR3 DNA: TGTGCCAGCAGCCCCCTCGGCAGGGGATCACAAGAGACCCAGTACTTC; CDR3 protein: CASSPLGRGSQETQYF
J gene: TRBJ1-2; clone size: once; V gene: TRBV5-4; D gene: TRBD1; CDR3 DNA: TGTGCCAGCAGCCGAGGGGACAGGGTTGCTACTGAATTTGAGGGGGATGGCTACACCTTC; CDR3 protein: CASSRGDRVATEFEGDGYTF
J gene: TRBJ1-4; clone size: .; V gene: TRBV5-6; D gene: .; CDR3 DNA: TGTGCCAGCAGCTTCCGGTGGTCTAATGAAAAACTGTTTTTT; CDR3 protein: CASSFRWSNEKLFF
J gene: TRBJ1-1; clone size: once; V gene: TRBV6-5; D gene: .; CDR3 DNA: TGTGCCAGCAGTTATGAGGAGGGGAGGAGGACTGAAGCTTTCTTT; CDR3 protein: CASSYEEGRRTEAFF
J gene: TRBJ2-6; clone size: .; V gene: TRBV27; D gene: TRBD1; CDR3 DNA: TGTGCCAGCAACACACGGGGACAGGGGTACTCTGGGGCCAACGTCCTGACTTTC; CDR3 protein: CASNTRGQGYSGANVLTF
J gene: TRBJ2-7; clone size: .; V gene: TRBV5-5; D gene: .; CDR3 DNA: TGTGCCAGCAGCTTGGCGGTTACAGGGACCTACGAGCAGTACTTC; CDR3 protein: CASSLAVTGTYEQYF
J gene: TRBJ1-4; clone size: once; V gene: TRBV28; D gene: .; CDR3 DNA: TGTGCCAGCAGTGGCTTAACAGGGATCGTGTTTTTT; CDR3 protein: CASSGLTGIVFF
J gene: TRBJ1-5; clone size: .; V gene: TRBV4-1; D gene: .; CDR3 DNA: TGCGCCAGCAGCAAAGCGCCCTTCGGGGGGCTACAGCCCCAGCATTTT; CDR3 protein: CASSKAPFGGLQPQHF
J gene: TRBJ2-2; clone size: .; V gene: TRBV28; D gene: .; CDR3 DNA: TGTGCCAGCAGTTTAACGGTAGCCGGCGCCCCCGGGGAGCTGTTTTTT; CDR3 protein: CASSLTVAGAPGELFF
J gene: TRBJ1-3; clone size: .; V gene: TRBV5-1; D gene: .; CDR3 DNA: TGCGCCAGCAGCGCCTCGTCGGGTCATGGGAACACCATATATTTT; CDR3 protein: CASSASSGHGNTIYF
J gene: TRBJ1-2; clone size: .; V gene: TRBV20-1; D gene: .; CDR3 DNA: TGCAGTGCTAGAGATTTTCCAGGCTACACCTTC; CDR3 protein: CSARDFPGYTF
J gene: TRBJ2-7; clone size: .; V gene: TRBV2; D gene: .; CDR3 DNA: TGTGCCAGCATCCAGTATGTTAATGACGAGCAGTACTTC; CDR3 protein: CASIQYVNDEQYF
J gene: TRBJ2-3; clone size: .; V gene: TRBV7-3; D gene: TRBD2; CDR3 DNA: TGTGCCAGCAGCTTTTCTAGCGGGAGTCAAGATACGCAGTATTTT; CDR3 protein: CASSFSSGSQDTQYF
J gene: TRBJ2-4; clone size: .; V gene: TRBV2; D gene: TRBD1; CDR3 DNA: TGTGCCAGCAGGACGTTTTTAGGGGGCACGGAAGCCAAAAACATTCAGTACTTC; CDR3 protein: CASRTFLGGTEAKNIQYF
J gene: TRBJ1-6; clone size: few; V gene: TRBV30; D gene: .; CDR3 DNA: TGTGCCTGGAATAGGGGCCATTTGGCCCTCCACTTT; CDR3 protein: CAWNRGHLALHF
J gene: TRBJ1-6; clone size: .; V gene: TRBV11-2; D gene: .; CDR3 DNA: TGTGCCAGCAGCCAGAGGGACACCAGGTCGCCCCTCCACTTT; CDR3 protein: CASSQRDTRSPLHF
J gene: TRBJ2-5; clone size: .; V gene: TRBV19; D gene: TRBD2; CDR3 DNA: TGTGCCAGTAGTATTAGGGGACTAGAAGAGACCCAGTACTTC; CDR3 protein: CASSIRGLEETQYF
J gene: TRBJ2-1; clone size: .; V gene: TRBV5-1; D gene: TRBD2; CDR3 DNA: TGCGCCAGCATGCTAGCGGGGGGGCCCAATGAGCAGTTCTTC; CDR3 protein: CASMLAGGPNEQFF
J gene: TRBJ1-4; clone size: .; V gene: TRBV6-5; D gene: TRBD1; CDR3 DNA: TGTGCCAGCAGTCTAGACAGGGGGCGAGAAAAACTGTTTTTT; CDR3 protein: CASSLDRGREKLFF
J gene: TRBJ2-1; clone size: .; V gene: TRBV9; D gene: .; CDR3 DNA: TGTGCCAGCAGCGTAGACATAGCGGCCGAATACAATGAGCAGTTCTTC; CDR3 protein: CASSVDIAAEYNEQFF
J gene: TRBJ2-5; clone size: .; V gene: TRBV5-1; D gene: TRBD2; CDR3 DNA: TGCGCCAGCAGCCGTGGGACTAGCGGGAGCGTTGAGACCCAGTACTTC; CDR3 protein: CASSRGTSGSVETQYF
J gene: TRBJ2-3; clone size: .; V gene: TRBV12-5; D gene: .; CDR3 DNA: TGTGCTAGTGGGGCGACTGGACAAAGCACAGATACGCAGTATTTT; CDR3 protein: CASGATGQSTDTQYF